Sequencing of this T cell receptor beta chain was carried out in a study of blood T cell repertoires in COVID-19 (TCRdb year 2020). As for the study more broadly: The collaborator samples originated in the United States, Italy and Spain and spanned the acute and convalescent phases of COVID-19. The prospective study material was composed of cDNA or gDNA derived from T cells, B-cell-depleted T cells, or PBMCs. Deeply sampled blood TCRbeta repertoires from subjects exposed to, actively infected with, or recovered from COVID-19 were included in the dataset. The repertoires were released in a freely available public database meant as a resource for research on the immune response to SARS-CoV-2. Samples were obtained from the ongoing ImmuneRACE study (first 160 participants) and from 950 to 1,500 subjects provided by 6 global collaborators. Nearly every sample came with metadata listing a de-identified subject ID, COVID-19 status, age in years and sex. Where HLA class I and class II types were available, the types were taken from metadata supplied by the sample provider, not from assay-based typing.

Trimming costs V 5 bases and J 0 bases, and their ends lie 8 bases apart. CDR1 and CDR2 are drawn from the germline V gene: MNHEY, SVGEGT. The CDR3 runs 14 amino acids, cysteine and phenylalanine included. CDR3 DNA is the only sequence kept; it has 42 bases, read in frame from the first base. One collaborating source in Seattle enrolled patients during active infection and followed them longitudinally through the course of disease. Each collaborating institution followed its own protocols to collect whole blood in K2EDTA tubes. For TCRbeta analysis, collaborators shipped samples in one of three forms: frozen whole blood, isolated PBMCs, or DNA extracted from either of those sample types. As regards this clone: Its target antigen remains unknown. The sample holds no much larger clone one base away, and base qualities are not on file.

The paper as a whole reports these results and caveats: The quantity of clinical and demographic metadata differed by source and by participant and was supplied without curation.

TCRbeta CDR3 regions were amplified from genomic DNA by means of the immunoSEQ Assay, a bias-controlled multiplex PCR. On the study's bioinformatics: Within the assay, amplification of reference gene primers was used to estimate how many nucleated cells each sample contained. Sequence reads were collapsed and filtered to measure the absolute abundance of every unique TCRbeta CDR3 rearrangement. For each sample, productive Simpson clonality was calculated as the square root of Simpson's diversity index across productive rearrangements. TCRdb limited this immuneACCESS table to in-frame rearrangements with V and J called. A share of clones is missing; checked studies link under half to unresolved V genes, and the rest is unexplained. Clone size and the V and J calls come from that table; the DNA yielded D and trimming. The sample yields roughly 410,000 clones; around 91% were counted once. The ten largest make up around 1.5% of the sample.

The V gene is TRBV6-2 or TRBV6-3 and the J gene is TRBJ2-1; too little of a D gene remains to name it. Sequencing was carried out using peripheral blood. This sequence was found in a woman aged 40 to 50 with COVID-19, enrolled during active disease. For the CDR3, the sequence is CASSLFSSYNEQFF. The nucleotides read TGTGCCAGCAGTCTGTTTAGCTCCTACAATGAGCAGTTCTTC.